Listed below are T cell receptor beta chains from one sample, sequenced in a study of T cell changes during pregnancy in multiple sclerosis. Measured with immunoSEQ multiplex PCR; TCRdb has only the in-frame clones, and not every one. The data contain over 35,000 clones, 90% of them singletons. Source: CD4+ T cells from peripheral blood mononuclear cells, taken in the second trimester of pregnancy. These receptors were collected from a female donor with multiple sclerosis, enrolled in a pregnancy study. The CDR3 runs from the conserved cysteine through the conserved F or W. Fields, in order: clone size, V gene, J gene, D gene, CDR3 protein, CDR3 DNA. A D gene is named only where the DNA matches it firmly. The size entry is marked missing in some rows and otherwise reads once, few, many or a size class.

>NA|TRBV10-3|TRBJ2-2|TRBD2
CAISESRLAGGAGELFF
TGTGCCATCAGTGAGTCGCGGCTAGCGGGAGGGGCCGGGGAGCTGTTTTTT
>NA|TRBV7-9|TRBJ2-3|TRBD2
CASSLYAGVGDTQYF
TGTGCCAGCAGCCTGTATGCGGGAGTAGGTGATACGCAGTATTTT
>NA|TRBV25-1|TRBJ2-3|TRBD1
CASSESQQGADTQYF
TGTGCCAGCAGTGAATCCCAACAGGGGGCAGATACGCAGTATTTT
>NA|TRBV7-2|TRBJ2-7|TRBD2
CASSFAGLAGTYEQYF
TGTGCCAGCAGCTTTGCTGGCCTAGCGGGAACCTACGAGCAGTACTTC
>NA|TRBV4-3|TRBJ1-1|TRBD1
CASSQAAGQGREAFF
TGCGCCAGCAGCCAAGCAGCGGGACAGGGGCGGGAAGCTTTCTTT
>NA|TRBV7-9|TRBJ1-1|NA
CASSLVTGTGTEAFF
TGTGCCAGCAGCTTAGTTACAGGGACGGGCACTGAAGCTTTCTTT
>NA|TRBV18|TRBJ1-1|NA
CASSPPQGNTEAFF
TGTGCCAGCTCACCACCGCAGGGGAACACTGAAGCTTTCTTT
>NA|TRBV11-2|TRBJ2-3|NA
CASSRTPDRNTDTQYF
TGTGCCAGCAGTAGAACCCCAGACAGAAACACAGATACGCAGTATTTT
>NA|TRBV4-1|TRBJ2-2|TRBD1
CASSRQGALTGELFF
TGCGCCAGCAGCCGACAGGGGGCGCTGACCGGGGAGCTGTTTTTT
>NA|TRBV7-9|TRBJ1-1|NA
CASSPLAGENTEAFF
TGTGCCAGCAGCCCGCTCGCGGGGGAGAACACTGAAGCTTTCTTT
>NA|TRBV28|TRBJ2-3|TRBD1
CASSSWDRADTQYF
TGTGCCAGCAGTTCCTGGGACAGAGCAGATACGCAGTATTTT
>NA|TRBV28|TRBJ2-3|TRBD2
CASSSAGIEREGSADTQYF
TGTGCCAGCAGTTCCGCTGGTATTGAGCGGGAGGGTAGTGCAGATACGCAGTATTTT
>NA|TRBV5-6|TRBJ2-7|TRBD2
CASSRGLAGWDEQYF
TGTGCCAGCAGCAGGGGACTAGCGGGATGGGACGAGCAGTACTTC
>NA|TRBV6-1|TRBJ2-7|TRBD2
CASSSGTSGNYEQYF
TGTGCCAGCAGTTCTGGGACTAGCGGGAATTACGAGCAGTACTTC
>once|TRBV7-8|TRBJ1-1|NA
CASSSRTTDPRDTEAFF
TGTGCCAGCAGCTCGAGAACGACAGACCCAAGGGACACTGAAGCTTTCTTT
>NA|TRBV7-8|TRBJ1-3|NA
CASSPDKSSGNTIYF
TGTGCCAGCAGCCCGGACAAGAGCTCTGGAAACACCATATATTTT
>NA|TRBV14|TRBJ2-1|TRBD2
CASSQAGLRFGGRSYNEQFF
TGTGCCAGCAGCCAAGCGGGGCTCCGATTTGGCGGGAGGTCCTACAATGAGCAGTTCTTC
>NA|TRBV6-6|TRBJ2-5|NA
CASSSIRGGKETQYF
TGTGCCAGCAGTTCAATCAGAGGAGGGAAGGAGACCCAGTACTTC
>NA|TRBV9|TRBJ1-2|NA
CASSVVGELNYGYTF
TGTGCCAGCAGCGTAGTTGGGGAGCTTAACTATGGCTACACCTTC
>once|TRBV5-1|TRBJ2-1|NA
CASSFSSAVYNEQFF
TGCGCCAGCAGCTTTTCTAGCGCCGTATACAATGAGCAGTTCTTC
>NA|TRBV7-2|TRBJ1-5|NA
CASSRRTDQPQHF
TGTGCCAGCAGCCGAAGGACAGATCAGCCCCAGCATTTT
>NA|TRBV30|TRBJ2-3|NA
CAWGPGLSTDTQYF
TGTGCCTGGGGGCCCGGACTCAGCACAGATACGCAGTATTTT
>NA|TRBV7-2|TRBJ2-2|TRBD1
CASSILQGAGELFF
TGTGCCAGCAGCATCCTACAGGGGGCCGGGGAGCTGTTTTTT
>NA|TRBV6-1|TRBJ2-6|NA
CASSEGGSGANVLTF
TGTGCCAGCAGTGAAGGGGGCAGTGGGGCCAACGTCCTGACTTTC
>NA|TRBV27|TRBJ1-1|NA
CASSLSGAMLNTEAFF
TGTGCCAGCAGTTTATCTGGGGCTATGTTGAACACTGAAGCTTTCTTT
>NA|TRBV7-9|TRBJ2-3|TRBD2
CASSLVSGTSGDTQYF
TGTGCCAGCAGCTTAGTGTCCGGGACTAGCGGGGATACGCAGTATTTT
>few|TRBV11-1|TRBJ2-3|NA
CASSLGAGPDTQYF
TGTGCCAGCAGCTTAGGGGCAGGGCCTGATACGCAGTATTTT
>NA|TRBV7-2|TRBJ2-2|NA
CASSLVGGTGELFF
TGTGCCAGCAGCTTAGTAGGGGGCACCGGGGAGCTGTTTTTT
>NA|TRBV29-1|TRBJ2-3|TRBD2
CSVEIPGTIPTDTQYF
TGCAGCGTTGAGATCCCCGGGACTATCCCCACAGATACGCAGTATTTT
>NA|TRBV14|TRBJ2-7|TRBD1
CASSQAYRGSYEQYF
TGTGCCAGCAGCCAAGCTTACAGGGGATCCTACGAGCAGTACTTC
>NA|TRBV4-3|TRBJ2-5|NA
CASSRQLTASAETQYF
TGCGCCAGCAGCCGACAGCTAACGGCTAGCGCAGAGACCCAGTACTTC
>once|TRBV30|TRBJ1-6|NA
CAWSTQVGNSPLHF
TGTGCCTGGAGTACACAGGTTGGGAATTCACCCCTCCACTTT
>NA|TRBV7-9|TRBJ1-1|NA
CASSPWGRTEAFF
TGTGCCAGCAGCCCTTGGGGGAGGACTGAAGCTTTCTTT
>NA|TRBV5-6|TRBJ2-5|TRBD1
CASSLAPGQGAETQYF
TGTGCCAGCAGCTTGGCTCCGGGACAGGGGGCCGAGACCCAGTACTTC
>NA|TRBV19|TRBJ2-7|TRBD1
CASSITTGGPYEQYF
TGTGCCAGTAGTATAACGACAGGGGGACCCTACGAGCAGTACTTC
>NA|TRBV5-6|TRBJ2-7|TRBD1
CASSRRQGYEQYF
TGTGCCAGCAGCCGTAGACAGGGCTACGAGCAGTACTTC
>NA|TRBV5-1|TRBJ1-4|TRBD1
CASSFTGASNEKLFF
TGCGCCAGCAGCTTTACAGGGGCTTCTAATGAAAAACTGTTTTTT
>NA|TRBV6-6|TRBJ2-1|NA
CASSYGRGMDEQFF
TGTGCCAGCAGTTACGGAAGGGGGATGGATGAGCAGTTCTTC
>NA|TRBV9|TRBJ2-6|NA
CASSVSATSRANVLTF
TGTGCCAGCAGCGTAAGCGCTACATCTAGGGCCAACGTCCTGACTTTC
>NA|TRBV6-1|TRBJ1-6|NA
CASAPAGMTNSPLHF
TGTGCCAGCGCCCCGGCCGGGATGACAAATTCACCCCTCCACTTT
>NA|TRBV7-6|TRBJ2-3|TRBD1
CASSFGTGHTTDTQYF
TGTGCCAGCAGCTTCGGGACAGGGCACACGACAGATACGCAGTATTTT
>NA|TRBV6-5|TRBJ1-1|NA
CASEDRPNTEAFF
TGTGCCAGCGAGGACAGACCGAACACTGAAGCTTTCTTT
>NA|TRBV15|TRBJ1-4|NA
CATSRPRTAPYEKLFF
TGTGCCACCAGCAGACCACGGACAGCTCCCTATGAAAAACTGTTTTTT
>NA|TRBV7-2|TRBJ2-7|TRBD2
CASSLTAGAHEQYF
TGTGCCAGCAGCTTAACAGCGGGAGCACACGAGCAGTACTTC
>medium-sized|TRBV7-2|TRBJ1-5|TRBD1
CASSPTGGNQPQHF
TGTGCCAGCAGCCCGACAGGGGGCAATCAGCCCCAGCATTTT
>NA|TRBV6-5|TRBJ2-1|TRBD1
CASGQGDYNEQFF
TGTGCCAGCGGGCAGGGGGACTACAATGAGCAGTTCTTC
>NA|TRBV4-3|TRBJ2-2|NA
CASSQDMAVARELFF
TGCGCCAGCAGCCAAGATATGGCCGTCGCCCGGGAGCTGTTTTTT
>NA|TRBV6-5|TRBJ2-5|NA
CASSYPTGAGTQYF
TGTGCCAGCAGTTACCCTACGGGAGCAGGGACCCAGTACTTC
>NA|TRBV6-4|TRBJ2-1|NA
CASSDQGGSYNEQFF
TGTGCCAGCAGTGACCAGGGGGGCTCCTACAATGAGCAGTTCTTC